Sequencing of this T cell receptor (beta chain) was carried out in a study of T cell responses to AZD1222 COVID-19 vaccine. The CDR3 is 13 amino acids. Trimming took 2 bases from V and 7 from J, leaving 9 bases between them. CDR1 SGHVS and CDR2 FNYEAQ come from the germline V gene. TCRdb's table, derived via immunoSEQ multiplex PCR, lists solely in-frame clones and lacks some. The table includes about 130,000 clones, 94% detected once. This clonotype was obtained from an adult in good health. This sample comprised peripheral blood, obtained on day 0 of AZD1222 vaccination. This chain links TRBV7-6 with TRBJ1-5, with D possibly TRBD1 on 5 matching bases. The CDR3 loop is CASSLWGPQPQHF. The CDR3 DNA follows: TGTGCCAGCAGCTTATGGGGACCCCAGCCCCAGCATTTT.